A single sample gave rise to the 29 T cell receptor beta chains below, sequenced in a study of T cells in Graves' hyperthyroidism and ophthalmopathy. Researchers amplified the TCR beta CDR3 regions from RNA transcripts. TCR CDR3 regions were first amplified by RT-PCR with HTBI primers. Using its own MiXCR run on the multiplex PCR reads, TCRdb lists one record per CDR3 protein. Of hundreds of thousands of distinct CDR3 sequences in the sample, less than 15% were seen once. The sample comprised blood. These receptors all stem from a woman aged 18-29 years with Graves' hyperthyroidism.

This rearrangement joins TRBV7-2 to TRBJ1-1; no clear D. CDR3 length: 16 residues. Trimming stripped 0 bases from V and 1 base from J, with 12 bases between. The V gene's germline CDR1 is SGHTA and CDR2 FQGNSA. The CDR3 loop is CASSLAWRIQNTEAFF. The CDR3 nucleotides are TGTGCCAGCAGCTTAGCGTGGCGGATCCAGAACACTGAAGCTTTCTTT.

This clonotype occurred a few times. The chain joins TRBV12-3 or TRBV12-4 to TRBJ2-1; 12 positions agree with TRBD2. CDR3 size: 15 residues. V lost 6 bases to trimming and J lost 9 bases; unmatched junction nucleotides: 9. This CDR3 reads CASSPGTSGSLEQFF. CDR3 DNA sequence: TGTGCCAGCAGCCCCGGGACTAGCGGGTCGCTTGAGCAGTTCTTC.

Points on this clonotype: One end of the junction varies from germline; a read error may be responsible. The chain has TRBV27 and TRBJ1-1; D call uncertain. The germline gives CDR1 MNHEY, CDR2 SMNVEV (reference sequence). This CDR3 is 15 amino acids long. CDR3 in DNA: TGTGCCAGCAGTTTATCCATCTTCACCAACACTGAAGGTTTCTTT. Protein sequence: CASSLSIFTNTEGFF.

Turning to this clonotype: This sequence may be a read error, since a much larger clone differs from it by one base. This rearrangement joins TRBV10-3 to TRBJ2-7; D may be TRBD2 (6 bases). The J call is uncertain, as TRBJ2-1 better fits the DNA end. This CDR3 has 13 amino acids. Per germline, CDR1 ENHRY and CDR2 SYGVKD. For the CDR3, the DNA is TGTGCCATCAGTGATGGGACTCTCTACGAGCAGTTCTTC. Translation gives CAISDGTLYEQFF.

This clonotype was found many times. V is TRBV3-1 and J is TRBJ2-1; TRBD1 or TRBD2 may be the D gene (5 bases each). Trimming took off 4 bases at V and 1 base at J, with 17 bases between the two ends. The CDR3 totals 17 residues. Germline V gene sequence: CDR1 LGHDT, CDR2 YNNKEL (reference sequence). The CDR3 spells CASSRSGAGGSYNEQFF. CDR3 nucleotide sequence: TGTGCCAGCAGCCGATCCGGGGCGGGCGGTTCCTACAATGAGCAGTTCTTC.

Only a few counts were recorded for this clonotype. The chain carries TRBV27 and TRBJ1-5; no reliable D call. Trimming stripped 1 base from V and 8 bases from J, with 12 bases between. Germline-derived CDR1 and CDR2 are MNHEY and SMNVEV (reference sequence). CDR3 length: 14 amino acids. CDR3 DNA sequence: TGTGCCAGCAGTTTATGGGCGGGATTCAAGCCCCAGCATTTT. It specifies CASSLWAGFKPQHF.

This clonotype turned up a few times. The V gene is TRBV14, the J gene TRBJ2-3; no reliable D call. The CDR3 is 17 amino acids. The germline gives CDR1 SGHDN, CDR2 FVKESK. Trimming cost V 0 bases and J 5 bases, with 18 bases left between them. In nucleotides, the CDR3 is TGTGCCAGCAGCCAAGAGAAGCTAATGGTCCGCGGAGATACGCAGTATTTT. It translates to CASSQEKLMVRGDTQYF.

Here the CDR3 DNA reads TGCAGTGCTAGAAACCAAGGTCAGCCCCAGCATTTT. This codes for CSARNQGQPQHF. This chain joins TRBV20-1 and TRBJ1-5; D is uncertain. The CDR3 length is 12 residues. Germline assignment: CDR1 DFQATT and CDR2 SNEGSKA (reference sequence). V dropped 2 bases and J dropped 6 bases, with 8 bases sitting between them.

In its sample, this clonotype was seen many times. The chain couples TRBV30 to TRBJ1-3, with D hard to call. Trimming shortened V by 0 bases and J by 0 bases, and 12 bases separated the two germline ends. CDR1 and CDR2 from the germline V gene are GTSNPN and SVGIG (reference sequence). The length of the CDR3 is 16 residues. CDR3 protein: CAWSVPRFASGNTIYF. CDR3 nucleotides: TGTGCCTGGAGTGTCCCCAGGTTCGCCTCTGGAAACACCATATATTTT.

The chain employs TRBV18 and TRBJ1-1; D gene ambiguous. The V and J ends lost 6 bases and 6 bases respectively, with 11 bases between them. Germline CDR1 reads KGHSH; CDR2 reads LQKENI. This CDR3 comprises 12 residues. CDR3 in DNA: TGTGCCAGCTCCTCGTCCAGCCCTGAAGCTTTCTTT. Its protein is CASSSSSPEAFF.

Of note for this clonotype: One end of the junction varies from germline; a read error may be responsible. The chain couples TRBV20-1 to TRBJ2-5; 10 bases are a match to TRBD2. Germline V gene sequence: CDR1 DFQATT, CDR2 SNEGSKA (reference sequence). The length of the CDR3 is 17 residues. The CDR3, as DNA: TGCAGTGCCAGAGACAAGCGGGAGGGCGAATCTCGGGAGACCCAGTACTTC. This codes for CSARDKREGESRETQYF.

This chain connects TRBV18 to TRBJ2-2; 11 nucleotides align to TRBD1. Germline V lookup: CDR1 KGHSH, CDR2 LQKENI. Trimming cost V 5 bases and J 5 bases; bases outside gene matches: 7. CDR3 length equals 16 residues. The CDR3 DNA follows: TGTGCCAGCTCATTCACCGGGACAGGGGGAACCGGGGAGCTGTTTTTT. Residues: CASSFTGTGGTGELFF. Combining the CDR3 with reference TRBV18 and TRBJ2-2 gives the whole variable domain NAGVMQNPRHLVRRRGQEARLRCSPMKGHSHVYWYRQLPEEGLKFMVYLQKENIIDESGMPKERFSAEFPKEGPSILRIQQVVRGDSAAYFCASSFTGTGGTGELFFGEGSRLTVL.

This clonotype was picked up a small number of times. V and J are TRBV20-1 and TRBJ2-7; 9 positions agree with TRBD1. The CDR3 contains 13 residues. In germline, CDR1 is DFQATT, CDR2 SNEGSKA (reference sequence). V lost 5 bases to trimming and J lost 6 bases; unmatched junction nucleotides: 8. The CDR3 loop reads CSAYRDRVGEQYF. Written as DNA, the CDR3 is TGCAGTGCTTACCGGGACAGGGTTGGCGAGCAGTACTTC.

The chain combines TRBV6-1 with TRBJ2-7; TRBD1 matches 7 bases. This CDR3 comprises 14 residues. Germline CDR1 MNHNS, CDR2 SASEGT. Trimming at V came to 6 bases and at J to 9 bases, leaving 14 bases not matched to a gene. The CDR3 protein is CASSSRTGGVRQYF. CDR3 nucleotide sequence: TGTGCCAGCAGCAGCCGGACAGGCGGTGTTCGGCAGTACTTC.

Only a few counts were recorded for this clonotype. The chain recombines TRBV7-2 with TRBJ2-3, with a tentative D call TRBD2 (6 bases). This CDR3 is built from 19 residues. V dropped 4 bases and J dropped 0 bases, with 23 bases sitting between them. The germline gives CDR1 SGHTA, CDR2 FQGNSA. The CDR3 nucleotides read TGTGCCAGCAGCTCCCCCGAGGGCGGGACTCCATTTAGCACAGATACGCAGTATTTT. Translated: CASSSPEGGTPFSTDTQYF.

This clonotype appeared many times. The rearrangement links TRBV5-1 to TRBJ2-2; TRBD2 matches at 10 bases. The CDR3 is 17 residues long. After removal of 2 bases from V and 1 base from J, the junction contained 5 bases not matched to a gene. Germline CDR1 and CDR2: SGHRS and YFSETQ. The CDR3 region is CASSFLTSGKNTGELFF. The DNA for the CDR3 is TGCGCCAGCAGCTTTCTAACTAGCGGGAAGAACACCGGGGAGCTGTTTTTT.

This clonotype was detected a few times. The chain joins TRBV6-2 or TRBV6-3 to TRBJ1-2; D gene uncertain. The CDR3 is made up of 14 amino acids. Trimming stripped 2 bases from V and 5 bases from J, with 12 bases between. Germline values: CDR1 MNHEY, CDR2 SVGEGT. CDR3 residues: CASSYQRQAYGYTF. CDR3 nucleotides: TGTGCCAGCAGTTACCAGAGGCAGGCATATGGCTACACCTTC.

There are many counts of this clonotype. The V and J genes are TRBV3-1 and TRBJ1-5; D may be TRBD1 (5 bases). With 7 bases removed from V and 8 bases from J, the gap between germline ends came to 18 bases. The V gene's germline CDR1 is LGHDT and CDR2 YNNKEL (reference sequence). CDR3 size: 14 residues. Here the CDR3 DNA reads TGTGCCAGCATCGGGGCAGCCGGGTTAAAGCCCCAGCATTTT. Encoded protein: CASIGAAGLKPQHF.

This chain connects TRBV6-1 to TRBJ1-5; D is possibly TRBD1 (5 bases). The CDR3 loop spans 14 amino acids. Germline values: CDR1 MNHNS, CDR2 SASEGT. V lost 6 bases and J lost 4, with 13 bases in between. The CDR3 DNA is TGTGCCAGCAGGCCGTACAGGAGTAATCAGCCCCAGCATTTT. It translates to CASRPYRSNQPQHF.

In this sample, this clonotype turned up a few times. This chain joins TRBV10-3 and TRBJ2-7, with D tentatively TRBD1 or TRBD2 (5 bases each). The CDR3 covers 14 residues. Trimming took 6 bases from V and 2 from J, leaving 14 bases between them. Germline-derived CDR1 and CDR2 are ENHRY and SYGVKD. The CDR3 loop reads CAISFGTGTYEQYF. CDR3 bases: TGTGCCATCAGCTTTGGGACGGGTACCTACGAGCAGTACTTC.

The CDR3 sequence: CASPVWGALAKNIQYF. CDR3 nucleotide sequence: TGTGCCAGCCCGGTATGGGGAGCTCTAGCCAAAAACATTCAGTACTTC. The chain employs TRBV19 and TRBJ2-4, with D maybe TRBD2 (5 bases). CDR1 is LNHDA and CDR2 is SQIVND in the germline V gene (reference sequence). The CDR3 extends over 16 amino acids. Trimming took 9 bases from V and 0 from J, leaving 18 bases between them.

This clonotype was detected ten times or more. The CDR3 here is CASSPDFRETQYF. In nucleotides, the CDR3 is TGTGCCAGCAGTCCGGACTTCCGAGAGACCCAGTACTTC. The V and J genes are TRBV12-3 or TRBV12-4 and TRBJ2-5, with D tentatively TRBD2 (5 bases). Trimming took off 5 bases at V and 4 bases at J, with 11 bases between the two ends. The CDR3 consists of 13 residues.

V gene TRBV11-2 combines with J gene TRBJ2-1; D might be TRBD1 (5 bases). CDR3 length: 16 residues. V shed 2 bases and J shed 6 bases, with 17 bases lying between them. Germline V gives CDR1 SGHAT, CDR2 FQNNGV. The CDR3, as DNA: TGTGCCAGCAGCTTACCGACAGTTACCCCTTTCAATGAGCAGTTCTTC. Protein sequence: CASSLPTVTPFNEQFF.

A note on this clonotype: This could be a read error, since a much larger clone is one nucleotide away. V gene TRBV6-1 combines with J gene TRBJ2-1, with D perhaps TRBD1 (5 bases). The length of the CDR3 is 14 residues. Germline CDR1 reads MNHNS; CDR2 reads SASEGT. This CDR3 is CVSSGQGVYNEQFF. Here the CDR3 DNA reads TGTGTCAGCAGTGGTCAGGGTGTATACAATGAGCAGTTCTTC.

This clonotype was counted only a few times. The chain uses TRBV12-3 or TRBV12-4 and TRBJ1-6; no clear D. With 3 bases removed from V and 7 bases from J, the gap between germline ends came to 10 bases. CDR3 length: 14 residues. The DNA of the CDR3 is TGTGCCAGCAGTTTCGGGGAAGGGAATTCACCCCTCCACTTT. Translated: CASSFGEGNSPLHF.

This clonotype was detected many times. The CDR3, as DNA: TGCAGTGCCATAAGCGCGTACTCCTACGAGCAGTACTTC. Encoded protein: CSAISAYSYEQYF. The V gene is TRBV20-1, the J gene TRBJ2-7; D is ambiguous. The CDR3 is 13 residues long. Between the trimmed V and J ends, which lost 6 bases and 0 bases, there was a span of 12 bases. Germline-derived CDR1 and CDR2 are DFQATT and SNEGSKA (reference sequence).

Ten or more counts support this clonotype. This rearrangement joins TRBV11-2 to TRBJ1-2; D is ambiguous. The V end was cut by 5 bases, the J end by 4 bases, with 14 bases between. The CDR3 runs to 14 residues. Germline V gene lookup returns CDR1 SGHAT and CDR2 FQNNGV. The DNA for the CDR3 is TGTGCCAGCAGCCGGCAGTCCAGTTCCTATGGCTACACCTTC. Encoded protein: CASSRQSSSYGYTF. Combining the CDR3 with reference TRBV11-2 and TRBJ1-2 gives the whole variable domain EAGVAQSPRYKIIEKRQSVAFWCNPISGHATLYWYQQILGQGPKLLIQFQNNGVVDDSQLPKDRFSAERLKGVDSTLKIQPAKLEDSAVYLCASSRQSSSYGYTFGSGTRLTVV.

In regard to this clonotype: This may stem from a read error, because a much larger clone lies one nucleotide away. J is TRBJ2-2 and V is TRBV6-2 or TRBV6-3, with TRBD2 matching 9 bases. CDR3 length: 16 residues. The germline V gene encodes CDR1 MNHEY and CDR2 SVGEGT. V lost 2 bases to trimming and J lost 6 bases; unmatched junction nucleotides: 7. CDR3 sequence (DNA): TGTGCCAGCAGTTACCCCCTAGCGGGATTGGCCGGGGAGCTGTTTTTT. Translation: CASSYPLAGLAGELFF.

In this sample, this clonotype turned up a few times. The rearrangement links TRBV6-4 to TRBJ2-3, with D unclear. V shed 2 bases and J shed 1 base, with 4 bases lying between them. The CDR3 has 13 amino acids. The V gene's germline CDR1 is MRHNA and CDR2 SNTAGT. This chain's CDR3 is CASSDLGTDTQYF. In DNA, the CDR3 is TGTGCCAGCAGTGACCTCGGCACAGATACGCAGTATTTT.